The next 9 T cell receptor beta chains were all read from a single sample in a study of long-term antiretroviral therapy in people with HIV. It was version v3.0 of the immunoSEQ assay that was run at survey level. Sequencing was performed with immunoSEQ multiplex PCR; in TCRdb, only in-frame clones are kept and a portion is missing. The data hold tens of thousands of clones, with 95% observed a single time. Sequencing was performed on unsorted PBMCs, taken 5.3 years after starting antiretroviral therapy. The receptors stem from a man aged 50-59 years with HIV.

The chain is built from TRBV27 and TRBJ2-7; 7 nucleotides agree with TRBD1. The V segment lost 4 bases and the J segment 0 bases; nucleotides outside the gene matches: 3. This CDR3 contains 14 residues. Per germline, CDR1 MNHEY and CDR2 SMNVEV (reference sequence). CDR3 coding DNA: TGTGCCAGCAGTTCCGGGGACAGCTCCTACGAGCAGTACTTC. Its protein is CASSSGDSSYEQYF.

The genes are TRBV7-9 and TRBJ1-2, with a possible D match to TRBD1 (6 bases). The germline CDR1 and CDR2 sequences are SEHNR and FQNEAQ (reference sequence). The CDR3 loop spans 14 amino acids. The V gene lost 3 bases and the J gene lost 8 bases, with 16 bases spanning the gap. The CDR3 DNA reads TGTGCCAGCAGCTTCAACAGGGCTCTTGAGGGCTACACCTTC. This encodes CASSFNRALEGYTF.

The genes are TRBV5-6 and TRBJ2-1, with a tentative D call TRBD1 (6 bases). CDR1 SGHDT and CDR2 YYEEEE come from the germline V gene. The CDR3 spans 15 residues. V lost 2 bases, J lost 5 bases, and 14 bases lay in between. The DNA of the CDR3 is TGTGCCAGCAGCTTTACCGGGACACAACACAATGAGCAGTTCTTC. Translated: CASSFTGTQHNEQFF.

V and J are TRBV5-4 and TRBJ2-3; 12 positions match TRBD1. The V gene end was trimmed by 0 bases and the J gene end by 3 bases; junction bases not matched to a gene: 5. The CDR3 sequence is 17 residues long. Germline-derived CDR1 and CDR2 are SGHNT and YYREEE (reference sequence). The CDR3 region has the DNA TGTGCCAGCAGCTTGGGGGACAGGGGGCTTGAAACAGATACGCAGTATTTT. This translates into CASSLGDRGLETDTQYF.

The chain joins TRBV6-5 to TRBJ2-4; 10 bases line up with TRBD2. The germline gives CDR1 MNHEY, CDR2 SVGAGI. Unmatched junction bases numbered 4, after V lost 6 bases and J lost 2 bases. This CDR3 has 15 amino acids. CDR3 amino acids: CASSASGGSKNIQYF. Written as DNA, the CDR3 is TGTGCCAGCAGCGCTAGCGGGGGTTCCAAAAACATTCAGTACTTC.

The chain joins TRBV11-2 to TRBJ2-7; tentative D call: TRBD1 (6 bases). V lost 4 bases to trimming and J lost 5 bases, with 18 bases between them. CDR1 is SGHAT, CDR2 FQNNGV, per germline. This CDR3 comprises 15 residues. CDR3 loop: CASSYSARGDDEQYF. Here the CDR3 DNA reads TGTGCCAGCAGCTATAGCGCCAGGGGCGACGACGAGCAGTACTTC. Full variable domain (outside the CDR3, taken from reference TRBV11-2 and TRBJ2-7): EAGVAQSPRYKIIEKRQSVAFWCNPISGHATLYWYQQILGQGPKLLIQFQNNGVVDDSQLPKDRFSAERLKGVDSTLKIQPAKLEDSAVYLCASSYSARGDDEQYFGPGTRLTVT.

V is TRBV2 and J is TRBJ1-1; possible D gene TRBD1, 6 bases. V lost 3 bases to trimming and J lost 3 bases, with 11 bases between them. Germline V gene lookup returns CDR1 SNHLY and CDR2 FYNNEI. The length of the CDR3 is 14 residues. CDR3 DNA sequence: TGTGCCAGCAGTGAGGACAGTAGGGACACTGAAGCTTTCTTT. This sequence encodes CASSEDSRDTEAFF.

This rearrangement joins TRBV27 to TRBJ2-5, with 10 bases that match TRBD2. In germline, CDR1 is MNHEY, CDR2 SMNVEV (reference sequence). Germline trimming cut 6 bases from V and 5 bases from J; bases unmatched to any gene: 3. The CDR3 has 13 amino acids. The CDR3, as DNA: TGTGCCAGCAGCCTTAGCGGGGGGGAGACCCAGTACTTC. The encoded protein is CASSLSGGETQYF.

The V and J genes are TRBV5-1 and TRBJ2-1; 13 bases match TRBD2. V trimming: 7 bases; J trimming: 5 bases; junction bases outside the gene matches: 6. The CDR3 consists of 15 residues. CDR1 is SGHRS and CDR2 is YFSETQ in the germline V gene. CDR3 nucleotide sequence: TGCGCCAGCGGGGTGACTAGCGGGGGGCACAATGAGCAGTTCTTC. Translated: CASGVTSGGHNEQFF.